Only a few counts were recorded for the clone carrying this T cell receptor delta chain. These data belong to a study of gamma-delta chains in newborns, infants, children. TCRdb re-called the reads using CATT. The table records nearly 5,500 delta-chain clones, around a sixth of them present only once. J lost 2 bases, V lost 5 bases, and 23 bases had no gene match. Germline assignment: CDR1 TSWWSYY and CDR2 QGS. The CDR3 consists of 21 residues. This clonotype originated in a child who was a newborn, infant or young child, either healthy, febrile or measles-vaccinated (not recorded which). The chain uses TRDV1 and TRDJ1; TRDD3 matches 10 bases. Material for sequencing was blood. In DNA, the CDR3 is TGTGCTCTTGGGTTACCCAACGGCCGACTGGGGGATCCAAATCATACCGATAAACTCATCTTT. Protein sequence: CALGLPNGRLGDPNHTDKLIF.